These T cell receptor beta chains were read from a single sample in a study of siplizumab effects on memory and regulatory T cells. Here immunoSEQ multiplex PCR was the method, and the copy in TCRdb shows in-frame clones only, minus some. The table lists some 90,000 clones, 85% to 90% of them singletons. The specimen was CD4+ T cells sorted from blood. These receptors were taken from a human donor in good health. Each CDR3 is given with its conserved first and last residue. D genes are given only for firm matches. Rows give clone size only sometimes, using once, few, many, or a class for an expanded clone.

V gene	D gene	J gene	clone size	CDR3 DNA	CDR3 protein
TRBV6-5	TRBD2	TRBJ2-7	NA	TGTGCCAGCAGCCGTAGCGGGAGCTCTCACGAGCAGTACTTC	CASSRSGSSHEQYF
TRBV5-1	TRBD2	TRBJ2-2	NA	TGCGCCAGCAGCTTCCTAGCGGGAGGAGACACCGGGGAGCTGTTTTTT	CASSFLAGGDTGELFF
TRBV19	TRBD1	TRBJ1-3	few	TGTGCCAGTAGTATAGATAGAATTTCCGGGACAGGCCGTATTTTCTCTGGAAACACCATATATTTT	CASSIDRISGTGRIFSGNTIYF
TRBV5-6	NA	TRBJ2-5	NA	TGTGCCAGCAGCTTGGTATCAGTTTTTGAGACCCAGTACTTC	CASSLVSVFETQYF
TRBV7-9	NA	TRBJ2-3	NA	TGTGCCAGTCAACTCACAGATACGCAGTATTTT	CASQLTDTQYF
TRBV6-1	TRBD1	TRBJ2-7	NA	TGTGCCAGCAGTGAAGCGTCGAGGGGGCGCCCCTACGAGCAGTACTTC	CASSEASRGRPYEQYF
TRBV28	NA	TRBJ1-2	NA	TGTGCCAGCAGGCGACCGGGATCCAACTATGGCTACACCTTC	CASRRPGSNYGYTF
TRBV19	NA	TRBJ1-1	NA	TGTGCCAGTGCCGGGACAAAGACACTTGAAGCTTTCTTT	CASAGTKTLEAFF
TRBV29-1	TRBD2	TRBJ2-3	NA	TGCAGCGTAATAACTAGCGGGAGTGGGGATACGCAGTATTTT	CSVITSGSGDTQYF
TRBV9	TRBD1	TRBJ1-6	NA	TGTGCCAGCAGCGCGAACACCGGGACAGGGGGAAGGTCACCCCTCCACTTT	CASSANTGTGGRSPLHF
TRBV11-2	TRBD2	TRBJ2-3	NA	TGTGCCAGCAGCTTAGATCGGGGGGCAGATACGCAGTATTTT	CASSLDRGADTQYF
TRBV5-1	TRBD1	TRBJ1-2	NA	TGCGCCAGCGGACCCGGGACAGGGAGGTCGGCCTATGGCTACACCTTC	CASGPGTGRSAYGYTF
TRBV6-1	NA	TRBJ1-5	once	TGTGCCAGCAGTGAGGGTGGCGGCAATCAGCCCCAGCATTTT	CASSEGGGNQPQHF
TRBV18	NA	TRBJ2-7	once	TGTGCCAGCTCACCAGTTTATATAGTAAGCGAGCAGTACTTC	CASSPVYIVSEQYF
TRBV6-1	NA	TRBJ1-5	NA	TGTGCCAGCAGTGAGTCCGGGACGCAAATTATACAGCCCCAGCATTTT	CASSESGTQIIQPQHF
TRBV19	TRBD1	TRBJ1-1	NA	TGTGCCAGTAGTCGAACCTCGACAGGGGGGATGAACACTGAAGCTTTCTTT	CASSRTSTGGMNTEAFF